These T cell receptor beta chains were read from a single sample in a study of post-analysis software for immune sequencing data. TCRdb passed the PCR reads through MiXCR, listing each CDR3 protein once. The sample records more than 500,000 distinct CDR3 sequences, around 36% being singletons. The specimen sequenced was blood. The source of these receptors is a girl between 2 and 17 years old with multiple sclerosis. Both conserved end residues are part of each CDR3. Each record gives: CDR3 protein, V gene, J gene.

cdr3_aa: CASSLFGTENEKLFF; v_call: TRBV7-9; j_call: TRBJ1-4
cdr3_aa: CSVSGGQGALGHEQYF; v_call: TRBV29-1; j_call: TRBJ2-7
cdr3_aa: CATSRDRDFNEKLFF; v_call: TRBV15; j_call: TRBJ1-4
cdr3_aa: CASSALAGGGRSSYNEQFF; v_call: TRBV5-1; j_call: TRBJ2-1
cdr3_aa: CASRNLGTGVETQYF; v_call: TRBV6-5; j_call: TRBJ2-5
cdr3_aa: CASSQGPNKSPLHF; v_call: TRBV11-1; j_call: TRBJ1-6
cdr3_aa: CASGQMGASSYEQYF; v_call: TRBV7-9; j_call: TRBJ2-7
cdr3_aa: CASSQDPAPLHF; v_call: TRBV3-1; j_call: TRBJ1-6
cdr3_aa: CAISEGTAGYTF; v_call: TRBV10-3; j_call: TRBJ1-2
cdr3_aa: CSAQKRQSLLLAKNIQYF; v_call: TRBV20-1; j_call: TRBJ2-4
cdr3_aa: CAIRGVDRNTEAFF; v_call: TRBV10-3; j_call: TRBJ1-1
cdr3_aa: CAISEGGLVETQYF; v_call: TRBV10-3; j_call: TRBJ2-5
cdr3_aa: CSARSPSNQPQHF; v_call: TRBV20-1; j_call: TRBJ1-5
cdr3_aa: CSARGRLQATQYF; v_call: TRBV20-1; j_call: TRBJ2-5
cdr3_aa: CAGSGLGSYNEQFF; v_call: TRBV28; j_call: TRBJ2-1
cdr3_aa: CSARDRQGISNQPQHF; v_call: TRBV20-1; j_call: TRBJ1-5
cdr3_aa: CATSSRDLAVSEAFF; v_call: TRBV15; j_call: TRBJ1-1
cdr3_aa: CASSLIQGPTANYGYTF; v_call: TRBV28; j_call: TRBJ1-2
cdr3_aa: CSARSPGRETQYF; v_call: TRBV20-1; j_call: TRBJ2-5
cdr3_aa: CASSFFTDPAGQYF; v_call: TRBV5-6; j_call: TRBJ2-4
cdr3_aa: CASSQDVGLSYEQYF; v_call: TRBV3-1; j_call: TRBJ2-7
cdr3_aa: CASSLGTGTGFGYTF; v_call: TRBV12-3/TRBV12-4; j_call: TRBJ1-2
cdr3_aa: CASSSSLETTDTQYF; v_call: TRBV7-9; j_call: TRBJ2-3
cdr3_aa: CASSFPGGGQETQYF; v_call: TRBV7-2; j_call: TRBJ2-5
cdr3_aa: CASSLLTAGGRDEQFF; v_call: TRBV5-5; j_call: TRBJ2-1
cdr3_aa: CASSGRTYEQYF; v_call: TRBV11-2; j_call: TRBJ2-7
cdr3_aa: CASSLTGATYEQYF; v_call: TRBV28; j_call: TRBJ2-7
cdr3_aa: CASSWGAANYGYTF; v_call: TRBV12-3/TRBV12-4; j_call: TRBJ1-2
cdr3_aa: CATSRETLRNSPLHF; v_call: TRBV15; j_call: TRBJ1-6
cdr3_aa: CASRSAGASTDTQYF; v_call: TRBV6-5; j_call: TRBJ2-3
cdr3_aa: CASSPRGSGLSYTEAFF; v_call: TRBV7-2; j_call: TRBJ1-1
cdr3_aa: CASSKRDGTNTGELFF; v_call: TRBV6-6; j_call: TRBJ2-2
cdr3_aa: CATAEPGQKETQYF; v_call: TRBV10-3; j_call: TRBJ2-5
cdr3_aa: CASSLEGTGIHEQYF; v_call: TRBV7-2; j_call: TRBJ2-7
cdr3_aa: CASGGTSNNEQFF; v_call: TRBV19; j_call: TRBJ2-1
cdr3_aa: CSVPQGAFNEQYF; v_call: TRBV20-1; j_call: TRBJ2-7
cdr3_aa: CASKTDRSGYTF; v_call: TRBV27; j_call: TRBJ1-2
cdr3_aa: CASGLGQSPYNEQFF; v_call: TRBV12-5; j_call: TRBJ2-1
cdr3_aa: CSAPFGTGGSGANVLTF; v_call: TRBV20-1; j_call: TRBJ2-6
cdr3_aa: CATSDLLGQGSADTQYF; v_call: TRBV24-1; j_call: TRBJ2-3
cdr3_aa: CASSQIAGTQYF; v_call: TRBV4-1; j_call: TRBJ2-5
cdr3_aa: CASSTGTGGGEQYF; v_call: TRBV5-1; j_call: TRBJ2-7
cdr3_aa: CSASHGGGYQPQHF; v_call: TRBV20-1; j_call: TRBJ1-5
cdr3_aa: CSAREGVGGTQYF; v_call: TRBV20-1; j_call: TRBJ2-3
cdr3_aa: CSAGGTGPHEQYF; v_call: TRBV29-1; j_call: -
cdr3_aa: CSASGGTGGTFGGYTF; v_call: TRBV20-1; j_call: TRBJ1-2
cdr3_aa: CSAPAETQYF; v_call: TRBV20-1; j_call: TRBJ2-5
cdr3_aa: CASSVQGGFYEQFF; v_call: TRBV9; j_call: TRBJ2-1
cdr3_aa: CSAPGSVSYNEQFF; v_call: TRBV20-1; j_call: TRBJ2-1
cdr3_aa: CASSHLGGGASYNEQFF; v_call: TRBV14; j_call: TRBJ2-1
cdr3_aa: CSAALQGRTGSPLHF; v_call: TRBV20-1; j_call: TRBJ1-6